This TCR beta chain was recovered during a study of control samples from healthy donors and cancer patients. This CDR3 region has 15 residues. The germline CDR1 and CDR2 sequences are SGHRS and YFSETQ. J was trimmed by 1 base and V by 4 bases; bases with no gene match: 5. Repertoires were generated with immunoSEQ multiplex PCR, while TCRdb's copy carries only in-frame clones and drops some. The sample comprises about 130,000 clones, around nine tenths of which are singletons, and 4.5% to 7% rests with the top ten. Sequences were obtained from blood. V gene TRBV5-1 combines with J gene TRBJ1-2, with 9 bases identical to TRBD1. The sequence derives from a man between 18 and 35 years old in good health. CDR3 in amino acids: CASSQGQGGNYGYTF. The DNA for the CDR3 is TGCGCCAGCAGCCAGGGACAGGGAGGTAACTATGGCTACACCTTC.